The 26 T cell receptor beta chains in this list originate from one sample, sequenced in a study of regulatory T cells in long-lasting Graves disease. Arm-PCR with iRepertoire HTBI primers amplified the CDR3 regions for these TCR beta libraries. TCRdb reprocessed the multiplex PCR reads via MiXCR and lists one record per CDR3 protein. The top ten hold roughly 29% of the sample, which has approximately 350,000 distinct CDR3 sequences, approximately 16% seen once. Documented time point: newly diagnosed GD, antithyroid drugs for less than 3 months. PBMCs were the source of the RNA used for TCR sequencing. This sample also belongs to another study, concerning T cells in Graves' hyperthyroidism and ophthalmopathy.

The sample in question was peripheral blood mononuclear cells (PBMCs), obtained at new diagnosis, from a patient treated with antithyroid drugs. All receptors come from a man aged 40-49 years with Graves disease.

The chain combines TRBV7-9 with TRBJ2-7, with 9 bases identical to TRBD1. J lost 5 bases, V lost 5 bases, and 4 bases had no gene match. In germline, CDR1 is SEHNR, CDR2 FQNEAQ (reference sequence). The CDR3 is 13 residues long. CDR3 protein: CASSPTGGDEQYF. DNA of the CDR3: TGTGCCAGCAGCCCGACAGGGGGGGACGAGCAGTACTTC. Complete variable domain (other parts from reference TRBV7-9 and TRBJ2-7): DTGVSQNPRHKITKRGQNVTFRCDPISEHNRLYWYRQTLGQGPEFLTYFQNEAQLEKSRLLSDRFSAERPKGSFSTLEIQRTEQGDSAMYLCASSPTGGDEQYFGPGTRLTVT.

As for this clonotype: A far larger clone is one base from this, pointing to a likely read error. V usage is TRBV11-2 and J usage is TRBJ2-7, with 9 bases identical to TRBD2. The junction had 15 bases not matched to a gene; V was cut back by 5 bases and J by 7 bases. This CDR3 has 16 amino acids. The germline CDR1 and CDR2 sequences are SGHAT and FQNNGV. CDR3 DNA: TGTGCCAGCAGCGATACTAGCGGGTTTTCCTACAATGAGCAGTACTTC. It is translated as CASSDTSGFSYNEQYF.

The rearrangement uses TRBV9 and TRBJ2-3; 11 bases are shared with TRBD1. The CDR3 loop spans 13 amino acids. CDR1 and CDR2 from the germline V gene are SGDLS and YYNGEE. Trimming removed 7 bases from V and 6 bases from J; junction bases left unmatched: 4. The CDR3 DNA reads TGTGCCAGCGGACAGGGGGCCTGGGATACGCAGTATTTT. Translated, it gives CASGQGAWDTQYF. The complete variable domain, with remaining parts taken from reference TRBV9 and TRBJ2-3, reads DSGVTQTPKHLITATGQRVTLRCSPRSGDLSVYWYQQSLDQGLQFLIQYYNGEERAKGNILERFSAQQFPDLHSELNLSSLELGDSALYFCASGQGAWDTQYFGPGTRLTVL.

This clonotype was observed at least ten times. The rearrangement uses TRBV27 and TRBJ2-5, with D perhaps TRBD1 (6 bases). Trimming removed 7 bases at V and 5 bases at J, with 8 bases between. The germline gives CDR1 MNHEY, CDR2 SMNVEV (reference sequence). The CDR3 is 11 amino acids. CDR3 sequence: CASIRGETQYF. In DNA, the CDR3 is TGTGCCAGCATCAGGGGTGAGACCCAGTACTTC.

This clonotype was counted at least ten times. The V and J genes are TRBV6-1 and TRBJ2-1; no clear D gene. The germline V gene has CDR1 MNHNS and CDR2 SASEGT. Trimming pared 2 bases from V and 6 bases from J, leaving 8 bases between. The length of the CDR3 is 13 residues. The CDR3 is CASSEISLNEQFF. The CDR3 DNA sequence: TGTGCCAGCAGTGAAATATCCCTCAATGAGCAGTTCTTC.

This clonotype was seen more than once but under ten times. CDR3 protein: CAISASGVYSPLHF. In DNA form, the CDR3 reads TGTGCCATCAGTGCCTCAGGGGTATATTCACCCCTCCACTTT. The V and J genes are TRBV10-3 and TRBJ1-6; D might be TRBD1 (6 bases). With 4 bases removed from V and 8 bases from J, the gap between germline ends came to 12 bases. The length of the CDR3 is 14 residues. Germline assignment: CDR1 ENHRY and CDR2 SYGVKD.

This clonotype was recorded many times. The V call is TRBV20-1, the J call TRBJ2-5, with a weak D call TRBD1 (6 bases). Trimming cost V 1 base and J 2 bases, with 11 bases left between them. The length of the CDR3 is 14 residues. The V gene's germline CDR1 is DFQATT and CDR2 SNEGSKA (reference sequence). Here the CDR3 reads CSARGLGHQETQYF. CDR3 DNA: TGCAGTGCTAGAGGTCTGGGACATCAAGAGACCCAGTACTTC.

On this clonotype: A much more abundant neighbour one base away suggests this may be a read error. The chain combines TRBV2 with TRBJ2-3; 9 bases are shared with TRBD1. The germline gives CDR1 SNHLY, CDR2 FYNNEI. The CDR3 contains 14 residues. CDR3 residues: CASSMGQGGDAQYF. The CDR3 DNA is TGTGCCAGCAGTATGGGACAGGGCGGAGATGCGCAGTATTTT. The variable domain in full, completed from reference TRBV2 and TRBJ2-3, reads EPEVTQTPSHQVTQMGQEVILRCVPISNHLYFYWYRQILGQKVEFLVSFYNNEISEKSEIFDDQFSVERPDGSNFTLKIRSTKLEDSAMYFCASSMGQGGDAQYFGPGTRLTVL.

The V gene is TRBV6-1, the J gene TRBJ2-7, with D hard to call. Per the germline V gene, CDR1 is MNHNS and CDR2 is SASEGT. This CDR3 region has 14 residues. V lost 5 bases and J lost 1, with 12 bases in between. CDR3 sequence (DNA): TGTGCCAGCAGTATCCGACGAAAATCCTACGAGCAGTACTTC. It codes for CASSIRRKSYEQYF.

This clonotype showed up many times. The chain is built from TRBV6-9 and TRBJ1-5, with D perhaps TRBD1 (5 bases). The germline V gene has CDR1 MNHGY and CDR2 SVAAGI. Between the trimmed V and J ends, which lost 4 bases and 4 bases, there was a span of 17 bases. There are 16 residues in the CDR3. The CDR3 region is CASSSRVGGSNQPQHF. The CDR3 DNA reads TGTGCCAGCAGTTCCCGGGTTGGGGGGAGTAATCAGCCCCAGCATTTT.

About this clonotype: At one end, the junction sequence differs from germline, possibly due to a read error. The chain combines TRBV6-2 or TRBV6-3 with TRBJ2-7; D remains ambiguous. This CDR3 is 13 amino acids long. The germline gives CDR1 MNHEY, CDR2 SVGEGT. CDR3 sequence reads: CVSTPEAVHEQYF. CDR3 in DNA: TGTGTCAGCACTCCAGAGGCGGTTCACGAGCAGTACTTC.

This clonotype showed up many times. This rearrangement joins TRBV28 to TRBJ2-7; 9 nucleotides align to TRBD1. The germline CDR1 and CDR2 sequences are MDHEN and SYDVKM. V gave up 3 bases and J gave up 2 bases; unmatched junction bases: 5. CDR3 length equals 15 residues. CDR3 in DNA: TGTGCCAGCAGTTTGCCCGGGACAGGGACCTACGAGCAGTACTTC. Its protein product is CASSLPGTGTYEQYF.

This clonotype occurred many times. The chain combines TRBV20-1 with TRBJ2-5; D uncertain. Per the germline V gene, CDR1 is DFQATT and CDR2 is SNEGSKA (reference sequence). V lost 1 base, J lost 3 bases, and 3 bases lay in between. The CDR3 sequence is 11 residues long. Here the CDR3 reads CSARAEETQYF. The DNA for the CDR3 is TGCAGTGCTAGAGCGGAAGAGACCCAGTACTTC.

The table lists this clonotype with many counts. The chain links TRBV28 to TRBJ1-5; D not resolved. This CDR3 is built from 13 residues. CDR1 and CDR2 from the germline V gene are MDHEN and SYDVKM. The V end lost 5 bases, the J end lost 6 bases, and 11 bases lay between the germline ends. In DNA form, the CDR3 reads TGTGCCAGCAGTGGGTGGGGTGCTCAGCCCCAGCATTTT. Protein: CASSGWGAQPQHF.

This clonotype was detected many times. This chain connects TRBV30 to TRBJ1-2, with D unresolved. The CDR3 sequence is 12 residues long. V was trimmed by 3 bases and J by 4 bases, leaving 9 bases between them. Germline-derived CDR1 and CDR2 are GTSNPN and SVGIG (reference sequence). CDR3 coding DNA: TGTGCCTGGAGCACATCTGTCTATGGCTACACCTTC. This codes for CAWSTSVYGYTF.

This clonotype appeared many times. J is TRBJ2-7 and V is TRBV18; TRBD2 is a possible D gene (5 bases). Trimming shortened V by 5 bases and J by 2 bases, and 7 bases separated the two germline ends. Looked up from germline, CDR1 is KGHSH and CDR2 is LQKENI. The length of the CDR3 is 12 residues. The CDR3 loop reads CASSEGPYEQYF. In DNA, the CDR3 is TGTGCCAGCTCAGAGGGCCCCTACGAGCAGTACTTC.

This clonotype was observed many times. This chain uses TRBV20-1 with TRBJ1-2; D remains unclear. Germline assignment: CDR1 DFQATT and CDR2 SNEGSKA (reference sequence). V was shortened by 5 bases and J by 3 bases, with 4 bases between the two germline ends. The CDR3 consists of 10 residues. For the CDR3, the DNA is TGCAGTGCTGGACACTATGGCTACACCTTC. Encoded protein: CSAGHYGYTF.

This clonotype has a count of ten or more. J is TRBJ1-1 and V is TRBV3-1; D may be TRBD1 (6 bases). V lost 3 bases, J lost 9 bases, and 11 bases lay in between. Germline V gene sequence: CDR1 LGHDT, CDR2 YNNKEL (reference sequence). CDR3 size: 12 residues. CDR3 region: CASSQGGRKAFF. CDR3 bases: TGTGCCAGCAGCCAGGGGGGGCGGAAAGCTTTCTTT.

The chain uses TRBV11-2 and TRBJ1-6; a weak D match, TRBD1 (5 bases). Trimming removed 4 bases from V and 10 bases from J, with 11 bases in between. The length of the CDR3 is 13 residues. The germline V gene encodes CDR1 SGHAT and CDR2 FQNNGV. CDR3 in amino acids: CASSSPGNSPLHF. CDR3 DNA: TGTGCCAGCAGCTCCCCAGGGAACTCACCCCTCCACTTT.

This clonotype was counted a few times. This chain links TRBV18 with TRBJ1-5; 7 bases fit TRBD1. Germline V gives CDR1 KGHSH, CDR2 LQKENI. The V gene end was trimmed by 5 bases and the J gene end by 6 bases; junction bases not matched to a gene: 7. This CDR3 is built from 14 residues. The CDR3 here is CASSDNRGGQPQHF. CDR3 coding DNA: TGTGCCAGCTCAGATAACAGGGGCGGTCAGCCCCAGCATTTT.

This clonotype was recorded many times. The V gene is TRBV7-9, the J gene TRBJ2-5; perhaps TRBD2 as D (5 bases). The CDR3 length is 15 residues. CDR1 is SEHNR and CDR2 is FQNEAQ in the germline V gene (reference sequence). V dropped 2 bases and J dropped 4 bases, with 14 bases sitting between them. CDR3 sequence reads: CASSLKRVGGETQYF. The DNA of the CDR3 is TGTGCCAGCAGCTTAAAGAGGGTCGGAGGAGAGACCCAGTACTTC.

This clonotype was seen ten or more times. This chain joins TRBV12-3 or TRBV12-4 and TRBJ2-3, with 7 bases identical to TRBD2. The CDR3 has 13 amino acids. J lost 10 bases, V lost 8 bases, and 12 bases had no gene match. CDR3 nucleotide sequence: TGTGCCAGCGGGTTGGGGGGAGGGCTAGCGCAGTATTTT. Residues: CASGLGGGLAQYF.

The chain carries TRBV4-3 and TRBJ2-1; D might be TRBD2 (5 bases). The CDR3 consists of 18 residues. CDR1 is LGHNA, CDR2 YSLEER, per germline. Between the trimmed V and J ends, which lost 0 bases and 8 bases, there was a span of 23 bases. The CDR3 spells CASSQDRAKRPHSDEQFF. For the CDR3, the DNA is TGCGCCAGCAGCCAAGATAGGGCTAAGCGGCCCCATTCGGATGAGCAGTTCTTC.

Ten or more counts support this clonotype. The chain carries TRBV7-2 and TRBJ2-3; possibly TRBD2 for D (5 bases). The CDR3 covers 14 residues. Trimming took off 4 bases at V and 3 bases at J, with 11 bases between the two ends. CDR1 is SGHTA, CDR2 FQGNSA, per germline. Here the CDR3 reads CASSSRTATDTQYF. CDR3 sequence (DNA): TGTGCCAGCAGCTCCAGGACTGCTACAGATACGCAGTATTTT.

This clonotype has only a few counts. A clone one base away is much larger, so this may be a read error. The rearrangement links TRBV7-2 to TRBJ2-1, with 7 bases identical to TRBD2. Trimming removed 5 bases from V and 6 bases from J; junction bases left unmatched: 10. The germline V gene encodes CDR1 SGHTA and CDR2 FQGNSA. CDR3 length equals 15 residues. Here the CDR3 reads CTSSRLGRGGNEQFF. DNA of the CDR3: TGTACCAGCAGCCGCTTGGGGAGGGGCGGCAATGAGCAGTTCTTC.

This clonotype was counted only a few times. The rearrangement uses TRBV5-1 and TRBJ2-7, with D uncertain. Germline CDR1 reads SGHRS; CDR2 reads YFSETQ. V lost 5 bases and J lost 1, with 13 bases in between. CDR3 size: 14 residues. The CDR3 region is CASRESLTSYEQYF. As DNA, the CDR3 is TGCGCCAGCAGGGAGTCTCTAACTTCCTACGAGCAGTACTTC. Together with reference TRBV5-1 and TRBJ2-7, the CDR3 gives the full variable domain: KAGVTQTPRYLIKTRGQQVTLSCSPISGHRSVSWYQQTPGQGLQFLFEYFSETQRNKGNFPGRFSGRQFSNSRSEMNVSTLELGDSALYLCASRESLTSYEQYFGPGTRLTVT.